Presented here are 2 T cell receptor beta chains from one specimen sequenced in a study of blood T cell repertoires in COVID-19. Assay used: immunoSEQ multiplex PCR; TCRdb lists only in-frame clones, some missing. Of approximately 45,000 clones in the sample, 85% to 90% were seen once. The sample taken for sequencing was peripheral blood. The receptors come from a human donor in a cohort sampled during active COVID-19.

DNA for the CDR3: TGTGCCAGTAGTATGGAACCGGGACTAGTACCCGACGAGCAGTACTTC. Translating it yields CASSMEPGLVPDEQYF. This chain links TRBV19 with TRBJ2-7; 8 positions match TRBD2. The germline CDR1 and CDR2 sequences are LNHDA and SQIVND (reference sequence). V lost 3 bases and J lost 5; bases outside the gene matches: 12. This CDR3 is built from 16 residues.

V is TRBV5-5 and J is TRBJ2-3, with 7 bases fitting TRBD2. The CDR3 extends over 19 amino acids. Trimming removed 4 bases from V and 0 bases from J; junction bases left unmatched: 17. CDR1 is SGHKS and CDR2 is YYEKEE in the germline V gene (reference sequence). The DNA of the CDR3 is TGTGCCAGCAGCCCTGCCCGGCGGGGGAGCATTCCTAGCACAGATACGCAGTATTTT. Amino acids: CASSPARRGSIPSTDTQYF.